A selection of T cell receptor beta chains follows, all from one sample in a study of CD4 T cells in relation to SARS-CoV-2 and coronaviruses. Profiled with immunoSEQ multiplex PCR; TCRdb holds only in-frame clones, not every one. The data hold 38,000 or so clones, with around 83% observed a single time. No cognate antigen is known for these TCRs. Material for sequencing was naive CD4+ T cells from PBMCs, cultured in vitro. The origin of the receptors is an adult with COVID-19. Each CDR3 is given with its conserved first and last residue. A D gene is named only where the DNA matches it firmly. The size field is filled for only some rows; it gives once, few, many or a size class.

clone_size	v_call	j_call	d_call	cdr3_aa	cdr3_nt
once	TRBV6-6	TRBJ2-1	NA	CASSYSNNEQFF	TGTGCCAGCAGTTACTCGAATAATGAGCAGTTCTTC
NA	TRBV6-1	TRBJ1-2	NA	CASSEIGIGGYTF	TGTGCCAGCAGTGAAATAGGGATAGGCGGCTACACCTTC
NA	TRBV7-3	TRBJ1-1	NA	CASSLDRTNTEAFF	TGTGCCAGCAGCTTAGACAGGACAAACACTGAAGCTTTCTTT
NA	TRBV6-5	TRBJ2-3	NA	CASRGTSTDTQYF	TGTGCCAGCCGGGGAACTAGCACAGATACGCAGTATTTT
NA	TRBV24-1	TRBJ2-3	TRBD2	CATSDLLSGASTDTQYF	TGTGCCACCAGTGATTTGCTTAGCGGGGCCAGCACAGATACGCAGTATTTT
NA	TRBV21-1	TRBJ2-1	NA	CASTQHTNRVPCYNEQFF	TGTGCCAGCACCCAACATACTAACCGGGTCCCGTGCTACAATGAGCAGTTCTTC
NA	TRBV28	TRBJ2-7	NA	CASSWSRGGNEQYF	TGTGCCAGCAGCTGGAGCAGGGGTGGGAACGAGCAGTACTTC
NA	TRBV2	TRBJ2-2	NA	CASSVGSNTGELFF	TGTGCCAGCAGTGTAGGATCGAACACCGGGGAGCTGTTTTTT
NA	TRBV6-2/TRBV6-3	TRBJ2-2	NA	CASSYSGGLTPGELFF	TGTGCCAGCAGTTACTCTGGCGGCCTCACACCCGGGGAGCTGTTTTTT
NA	TRBV5-1	TRBJ2-1	TRBD1	CASSSLNRDRGSYNEQFF	TGCGCCAGCAGCTCCTTGAACCGGGACAGGGGCTCCTACAATGAGCAGTTCTTC
NA	TRBV6-5	TRBJ2-7	TRBD1	CASSSGTGSYEQYF	TGTGCCAGCAGTTCCGGGACAGGGAGCTACGAGCAGTACTTC
NA	TRBV3-1/TRBV3-2	TRBJ2-1	TRBD2	CASSQTEREKFF	TGTGCCAGCAGCCAAACCGAGCGGGAGAAGTTCTTC
once	TRBV18	TRBJ1-3	NA	CASFTRRNTIYF	TGTGCCAGCTTCACCCGGCGAAACACCATATATTTT
NA	TRBV7-8	TRBJ2-7	NA	CASSSDRDIIYEQYF	TGTGCCAGCAGCTCCGACCGGGACATTATCTACGAGCAGTACTTC
NA	TRBV7-2	TRBJ2-1	NA	CASSRSVNEQFF	TGTGCCAGCAGCCGTAGCGTCAATGAGCAGTTCTTC
NA	TRBV6-5	TRBJ2-7	NA	CASSDIGGSYEQYF	TGTGCCAGCAGCGATATAGGGGGCTCCTACGAGCAGTACTTC
NA	TRBV5-6	TRBJ1-4	TRBD1	CASKTGGKNEKLFF	TGTGCCAGCAAAACAGGGGGTAAAAATGAAAAACTGTTTTTT
NA	TRBV3-1/TRBV3-2	TRBJ2-5	TRBD2	CASSPRGTSGTGGQETQYF	TGTGCCAGCAGCCCCCGCGGGACTAGCGGGACGGGGGGCCAAGAGACCCAGTACTTC
NA	TRBV4-1	TRBJ2-5	NA	CASSQTLGETQYF	TGCGCCAGCAGCCAAACCTTGGGAGAGACCCAGTACTTC
few	TRBV4-1	TRBJ1-5	TRBD1	CASSQDQQGGQPQHF	TGCGCCAGCAGCCAAGATCAGCAGGGGGGTCAGCCCCAGCATTTT
NA	TRBV7-2	TRBJ2-7	TRBD2	CASRTGLAGGPGEQYF	TGTGCCAGCAGAACGGGACTAGCGGGAGGGCCAGGGGAGCAGTACTTC
NA	TRBV5-1	TRBJ2-7	TRBD2	CASSLTSGIYEQYF	TGCGCCAGCAGCCTGACTAGCGGGATCTACGAGCAGTACTTC
NA	TRBV12-3/TRBV12-4	TRBJ2-7	NA	CASSFPSPGEQYF	TGTGCCAGCAGTTTTCCCTCCCCGGGGGAGCAGTACTTC
NA	TRBV7-2	TRBJ1-1	NA	CASSYLGETEAFF	TGTGCCAGCAGCTACCTCGGGGAGACTGAAGCTTTCTTT
NA	TRBV10-2	TRBJ1-4	NA	CASSEDSPRNEKLFF	TGCGCCAGCAGTGAGGACAGTCCACGTAATGAAAAACTGTTTTTT
NA	TRBV7-6	TRBJ2-1	TRBD2	CASSPTIAGGRNEQFF	TGTGCCAGCAGCCCAACTATAGCGGGAGGGCGGAATGAGCAGTTCTTC
NA	TRBV11-2	TRBJ1-1	NA	CASSPRQSNTEAFF	TGTGCCAGCAGCCCAAGACAGTCGAACACTGAAGCTTTCTTT
NA	TRBV7-9	TRBJ2-7	NA	CASAADYYEQYF	TGTGCCAGCGCGGCAGACTACTACGAGCAGTACTTC
NA	TRBV4-2	TRBJ2-7	NA	CASSQVSRSYEQYF	TGTGCCAGCAGCCAAGTATCGAGATCCTACGAGCAGTACTTC
NA	TRBV30	TRBJ1-1	NA	CASDLLTGNRRTEAFF	TGTGCCTCCGATCTCTTAACAGGGAATCGAAGGACTGAAGCTTTCTTT
NA	TRBV2	TRBJ2-7	TRBD2	CASTPGLAASWKVYEQYF	TGTGCCAGCACACCGGGACTAGCGGCTTCCTGGAAGGTCTACGAGCAGTACTTC
NA	TRBV6-6	TRBJ2-7	NA	CASTKGSGSYEQYF	TGTGCCAGCACCAAGGGGTCTGGCTCCTACGAGCAGTACTTC
NA	TRBV9	TRBJ2-5	TRBD2	CASSATSGRVETQYF	TGTGCCAGCAGCGCGACTAGCGGGAGGGTTGAGACCCAGTACTTC
NA	TRBV5-6	TRBJ2-2	TRBD1	CASSLTGTGVTGELFF	TGTGCCAGCAGCTTAACCGGGACAGGGGTCACCGGGGAGCTGTTTTTT
NA	TRBV7-3	TRBJ2-5	TRBD2	CASSPEKLATETQYF	TGTGCCAGCAGCCCGGAGAAACTAGCGACGGAGACCCAGTACTTC
NA	TRBV9	TRBJ2-7	NA	CASSVANGRYEQYF	TGTGCCAGCAGCGTAGCGAACGGACGTTACGAGCAGTACTTC
once	TRBV30	TRBJ2-7	NA	CAWSPNALGIVYEQYF	TGTGCCTGGAGCCCGAACGCCCTGGGGATTGTTTATGAGCAGTACTTC
NA	TRBV20-1	TRBJ2-5	NA	CSASKETQYF	TGCAGTGCTAGTAAGGAGACCCAGTACTTC
few	TRBV4-1	TRBJ2-4	NA	CASSQVIQLFLNIQYF	TGCGCCAGCAGCCAAGTGATACAACTTTTTCTAAACATTCAGTACTTC
NA	TRBV29-1	TRBJ1-5	NA	CSVADSSGNQPQHF	TGCAGCGTCGCTGACAGTTCTGGCAATCAGCCCCAGCATTTT
NA	TRBV18	TRBJ1-5	TRBD1	CASSLDRDRGHQPQHF	TGTGCCAGCTCACTAGACCGGGACAGGGGGCATCAGCCCCAGCATTTT
NA	TRBV5-5	TRBJ1-5	TRBD1	CASSLYMDRAHYSNQPQHF	TGTGCCAGCAGCTTGTATATGGACAGGGCCCATTATAGCAATCAGCCCCAGCATTTT
NA	TRBV28	TRBJ2-3	TRBD1	CASSFLQGPTDTQYF	TGTGCCAGCAGTTTTCTACAGGGGCCCACAGATACGCAGTATTTT
NA	TRBV24-1	TRBJ2-1	NA	CATSVAGPHNEQFF	TGTGCCACCAGTGTCGCGGGACCGCACAATGAGCAGTTCTTC
NA	TRBV5-6	TRBJ2-2	TRBD1	CASSLEGQYTGELFF	TGTGCCAGCAGCTTGGAGGGACAGTACACCGGGGAGCTGTTTTTT
NA	TRBV7-9	TRBJ1-3	NA	CASSQGNTIYF	TGTGCCAGCAGCCAAGGAAACACCATATATTTT
NA	TRBV11-1	TRBJ2-3	NA	CASSSQGGGTDTQYF	TGTGCCAGCAGCTCTCAAGGAGGGGGCACAGATACGCAGTATTTT
NA	TRBV28	TRBJ1-1	TRBD1	CASSLTGGNTEAFF	TGTGCCAGCAGTCTCACAGGGGGGAACACTGAAGCTTTCTTT
NA	TRBV7-2	TRBJ2-6	NA	CASSLTYSGANVLTF	TGTGCCAGCAGCTTAACCTACTCTGGGGCCAACGTCCTGACTTTC
NA	TRBV7-2	TRBJ2-7	NA	CASSQVRGGGPEEQYF	TGTGCCAGCAGCCAGGTTAGGGGGGGAGGGCCGGAAGAGCAGTACTTC
NA	TRBV29-1	TRBJ2-7	NA	CSVGQGQPWEQYF	TGCAGCGTCGGCCAGGGGCAGCCTTGGGAGCAGTACTTC
NA	TRBV28	TRBJ1-2	NA	CASTTLPGGYTF	TGTGCCAGCACCACCCTCCCTGGTGGCTACACCTTC
once	TRBV6-7	TRBJ2-7	NA	CASSASVGHYWVEAVEQYF	TGTGCCAGCAGTGCCTCAGTTGGCCACTACTGGGTTGAGGCGGTCGAGCAGTACTTC
NA	TRBV30	TRBJ2-7	TRBD1	CAWSTRDRGGYEQYF	TGTGCCTGGAGTACCCGAGACAGGGGAGGCTACGAGCAGTACTTC
NA	TRBV6-5	TRBJ1-5	NA	CASNRSLRSNQPQHF	TGTGCCAGCAATAGGTCCCTTCGGAGCAATCAGCCCCAGCATTTT
NA	TRBV7-9	TRBJ2-1	TRBD1	CASSLWDRGLNEQFF	TGTGCCAGCAGCTTATGGGACAGGGGGCTCAATGAGCAGTTCTTC
NA	TRBV4-2	TRBJ2-7	TRBD2	CASSGGRGGSSSYEQYF	TGTGCCAGCAGCGGGGGGAGGGGCGGGTCTAGCTCCTACGAGCAGTACTTC
NA	TRBV2	TRBJ2-7	NA	CASSVQGHEQYF	TGTGCCAGCAGTGTTCAGGGACACGAGCAGTACTTC